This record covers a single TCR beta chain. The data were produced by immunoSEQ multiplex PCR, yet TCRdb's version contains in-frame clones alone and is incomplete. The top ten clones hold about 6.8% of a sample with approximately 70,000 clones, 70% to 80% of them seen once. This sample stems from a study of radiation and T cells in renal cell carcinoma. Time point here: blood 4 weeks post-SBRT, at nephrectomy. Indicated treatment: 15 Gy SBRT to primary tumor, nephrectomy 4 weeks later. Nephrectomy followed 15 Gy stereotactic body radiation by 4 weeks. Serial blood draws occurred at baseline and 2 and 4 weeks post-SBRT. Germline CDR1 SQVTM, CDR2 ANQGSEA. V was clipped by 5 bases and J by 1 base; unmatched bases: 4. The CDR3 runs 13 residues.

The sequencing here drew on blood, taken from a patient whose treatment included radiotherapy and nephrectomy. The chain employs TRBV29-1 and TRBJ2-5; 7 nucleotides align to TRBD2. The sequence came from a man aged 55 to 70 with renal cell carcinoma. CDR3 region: CSVTSSGQETQYF. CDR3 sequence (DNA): TGCAGCGTTACCTCTAGCGGCCAAGAGACCCAGTACTTC.